This T cell receptor (beta chain) is drawn from a study of Ad26.COV2.S vaccination and SARS-CoV-2 variants. Study-wide background: Ad26.COV2.S shots went into the muscle once or twice, 56 days apart.

Treatment denoted: roughly 19 received Ad26.COV2.S at low or high dose, single or two shots; about 5 received placebo; per-sample allocation not given. Samples were taken on day 63 after the first vaccine or placebo injection. A Boston donor was an adult aged 18-55 years. Data came from immunoSEQ multiplex PCR; TCRdb stores just in-frame clones and leaves some out. The top ten hold 3.4% of the sample, which has roughly 350,000 clones, about nine tenths seen once. General study results and limits: Vaccinated and placebo-treated recipients had similar non-spike TCR breadth. Breadth and depth estimates from TCRs may understate total T cell responses.

In this sample, this clone turned up once. What it binds is not known. Germline CDR1 and CDR2: SGHRS and YFSETQ. The CDR3 is 16 amino acids. Trimming took off 0 bases at V and 7 bases at J, with 17 bases between the two ends. The sequencing used peripheral blood, collected in a trial of Ad26.COV2.S vaccine versus placebo. The clonotype was recovered from a person between 18 and 65 years old who received the Ad26.COV2.S COVID-19 vaccine or a placebo. The chain employs TRBV5-1 and TRBJ2-1; D could derive from TRBD1 or TRBD2 (5 bases each). CDR3 in amino acids: CASSLVGAGRENEQFF. The CDR3 coding sequence is TGCGCCAGCAGCTTGGTCGGGGCAGGGAGAGAAAATGAGCAGTTCTTC. Filled out from reference TRBV5-1 and TRBJ2-1, the complete variable domain reads KAGVTQTPRYLIKTRGQQVTLSCSPISGHRSVSWYQQTPGQGLQFLFEYFSETQRNKGNFPGRFSGRQFSNSRSEMNVSTLELGDSALYLCASSLVGAGRENEQFFGPGTRLTVL.